The clone carrying this T cell receptor (beta chain) was detected a few times. The data stem from a study of T-cell reconstitution after alpha-beta-depleted transplantation in children. Preparation of the TCRbeta library used unique molecular identifiers. TCRdb reprocessed the PCR reads with MiXCR, giving one entry per CDR3 protein. Here the sample spans about 500,000 distinct CDR3 sequences, about 33% being singletons. The V end lost 0 bases, the J end lost 2 bases, and 10 bases lay between the germline ends. The CDR3 loop spans 15 amino acids. Germline lookup yields CDR1 LGHNA and CDR2 YSLEER. This receptor was identified in a human donor who donated a stem cell graft to a child with aplastic anemia. The material was PBMCs from the stem cell graft donor, obtained from the stem cell graft. The V and J genes are TRBV4-3 and TRBJ1-1; D is possibly TRBD1 (5 bases). The CDR3: CASSQDPGGNTEAFF. CDR3 sequence (DNA): TGCGCCAGCAGCCAAGATCCGGGGGGTAACACTGAAGCTTTCTTT.